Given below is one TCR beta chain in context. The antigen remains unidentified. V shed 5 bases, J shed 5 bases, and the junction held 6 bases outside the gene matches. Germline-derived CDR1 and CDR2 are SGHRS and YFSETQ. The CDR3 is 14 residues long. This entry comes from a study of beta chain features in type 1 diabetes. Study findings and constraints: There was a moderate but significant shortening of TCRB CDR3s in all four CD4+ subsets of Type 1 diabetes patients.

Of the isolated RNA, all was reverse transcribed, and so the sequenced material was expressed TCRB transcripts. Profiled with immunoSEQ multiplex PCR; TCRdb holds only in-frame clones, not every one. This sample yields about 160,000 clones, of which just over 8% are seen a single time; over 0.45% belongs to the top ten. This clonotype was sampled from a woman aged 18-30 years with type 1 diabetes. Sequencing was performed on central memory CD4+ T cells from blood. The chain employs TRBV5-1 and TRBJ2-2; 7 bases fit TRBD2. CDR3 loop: CASRAGSETGELFF. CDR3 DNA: TGCGCCAGCAGAGCGGGGTCTGAGACCGGGGAGCTGTTTTTT. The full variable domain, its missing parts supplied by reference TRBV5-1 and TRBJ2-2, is KAGVTQTPRYLIKTRGQQVTLSCSPISGHRSVSWYQQTPGQGLQFLFEYFSETQRNKGNFPGRFSGRQFSNSRSEMNVSTLELGDSALYLCASRAGSETGELFFGEGSRLTVL.